The next 5 T cell receptor beta chains were all read from a single sample in a study of tumor and adjacent non-tumor tissue in lung cancer. A modified ARM-PCR protocol with three rounds of nested PCR amplified TCRbeta. TCRdb passed the multiplex PCR reads through MiXCR, listing each CDR3 protein once. Of 80,000 to 130,000 distinct CDR3 sequences in the sample, more than 55% were seen once. This sample's RNA came from whole unsorted tissue. The normal lung tissue was taken more than 3 cm from the tumor edge. The sample was distant non-tumor lung tissue. The receptors stem from a man aged 25 to 40 with non-small cell lung cancer.

Comment on this clonotype: Possible read error: a much larger clone is one base away. This chain uses TRBV6-6 with TRBJ1-5; the D gene is possibly TRBD1 (5 bases). CDR1 and CDR2 (germline): MNHNY, SVGAGI (reference sequence). This CDR3 has 16 residues. The CDR3 reads CVSSYHRGYSNQPQHF. The DNA of the CDR3 is TGTGTCAGCAGTTACCATAGGGGATATAGCAATCAGCCCCAGCATTTT.

Concerning this clonotype: At one end the junction does not follow the germline gene, possibly because of a read error. CDR3 coding DNA: TGTGCCAGCAGTCCCGGAGTGGGGGGGGTGGATGATCAGTTCTTC. Protein: CASSPGVGGVDDQFF. The chain recombines TRBV6-5 with TRBJ2-1; TRBD2 matches 7 bases. Germline CDR1 is MNHEY and CDR2 is SVGAGI. This CDR3 is 15 amino acids long.

The J gene is TRBJ2-1, the V gene TRBV7-9; either TRBD1 or TRBD2 may fit D (5 bases each). Germline CDR1 SEHNR, CDR2 FQNEAQ (reference sequence). Trimming removed 1 base at V and 5 bases at J, with 15 bases between. The CDR3 is 16 residues long. CDR3 protein: CASSLDWGKLNNEQFF. The DNA for the CDR3 is TGTGCCAGCAGCTTAGATTGGGGGAAGTTAAACAATGAGCAGTTCTTC.

In regard to this clonotype: Its ends do not fully match the called genes, so a read error is possible. V and J are TRBV20-1 and TRBJ1-4, with D unresolved. Germline V gives CDR1 DFQATT, CDR2 SNEGSKA (reference sequence). The CDR3 consists of 14 residues. CDR3 protein: CSAPRPSTNDKLVF. In DNA, the CDR3 is TGCAGTGCTCCGAGGCCTTCAACTAATGACAAACTGGTTTTT.

This clonotype has more than one count but fewer than ten. The CDR3 protein is CASILGTGNLNYGYTF. Here the CDR3 DNA reads TGTGCCAGCATCCTAGGGACAGGCAACCTTAACTATGGCTACACCTTC. The genes are TRBV11-2 and TRBJ1-2; 8 bases match TRBD1. The CDR3 is 16 residues long. CDR1 and CDR2 from the germline V gene are SGHAT and FQNNGV. V was pared by 7 bases and J by 1 base, with 11 bases of the junction left unmatched.